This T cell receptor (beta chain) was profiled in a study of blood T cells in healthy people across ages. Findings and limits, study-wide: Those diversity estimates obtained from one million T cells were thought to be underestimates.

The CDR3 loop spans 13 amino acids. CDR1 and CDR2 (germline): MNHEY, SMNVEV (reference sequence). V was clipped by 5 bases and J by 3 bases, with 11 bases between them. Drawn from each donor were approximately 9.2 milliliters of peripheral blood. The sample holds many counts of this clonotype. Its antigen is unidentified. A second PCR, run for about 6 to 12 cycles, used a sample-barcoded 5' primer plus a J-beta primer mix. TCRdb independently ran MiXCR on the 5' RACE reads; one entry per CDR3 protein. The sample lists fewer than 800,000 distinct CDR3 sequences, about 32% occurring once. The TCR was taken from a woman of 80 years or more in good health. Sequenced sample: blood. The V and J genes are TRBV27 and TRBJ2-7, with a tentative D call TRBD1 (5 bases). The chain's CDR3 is CASSRGALYEQYF. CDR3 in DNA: TGTGCCAGCAGTCGTGGGGCCCTCTACGAGCAGTACTTC.